This T cell receptor beta chain was observed in a study of T cell repertoires in cytomegalovirus infection. As for the study in general: Indications of both CMV infection and matching HLA type were provided by public TCR beta signatures.

The CDR3 is 16 residues long. Trimming pared 3 bases from V and 0 bases from J, leaving 12 bases between. Study results and limitations: Totalled public TCR beta family frequency picked out people who carried CMV plus the relevant HLA.

TCRdb reprocessed the reads with MiXCR, giving one entry per CDR3 protein. Of around 320,000 distinct CDR3 sequences in the sample, over 7.5% were seen once. This clonotype was recorded many times. Its antigen is not identified. The clonotype comes from a human donor in good health (CMV status not recorded). Some clones in this sample may be carry-over from other donors' samples. The sequenced sample was PBMCs. This chain connects TRBV12-3 or TRBV12-4 to TRBJ1-5, with TRBD1 as a possible D gene (5 bases). In nucleotides, the CDR3 is TGTGCCAGCAGTTTTGGGGGGGGAGGTAGCAATCAGCCCCAGCATTTT. Its protein is CASSFGGGGSNQPQHF.